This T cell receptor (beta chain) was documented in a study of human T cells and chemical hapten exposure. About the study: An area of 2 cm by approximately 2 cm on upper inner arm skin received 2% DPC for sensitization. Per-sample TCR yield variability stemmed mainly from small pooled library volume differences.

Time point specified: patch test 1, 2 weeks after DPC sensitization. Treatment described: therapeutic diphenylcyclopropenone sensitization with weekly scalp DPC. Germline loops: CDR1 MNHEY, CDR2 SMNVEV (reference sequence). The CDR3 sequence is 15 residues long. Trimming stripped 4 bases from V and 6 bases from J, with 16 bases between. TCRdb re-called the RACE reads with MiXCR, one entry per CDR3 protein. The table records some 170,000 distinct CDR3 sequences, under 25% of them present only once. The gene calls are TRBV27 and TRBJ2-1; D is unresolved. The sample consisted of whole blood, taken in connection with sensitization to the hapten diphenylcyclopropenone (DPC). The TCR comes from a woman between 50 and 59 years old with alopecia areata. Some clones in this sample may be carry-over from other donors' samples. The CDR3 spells CASSSYPVVGNEQFF. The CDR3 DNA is TGTGCCAGCAGTTCCTATCCGGTCGTAGGCAATGAGCAGTTCTTC.